One and the same sample provided the 17 T cell receptor beta chains below, sequenced in a study of T-cell reconstitution after alpha-beta-depleted transplantation in children. Preparation of the TCRbeta library used unique molecular identifiers. TCRdb reprocessed the PCR reads via MiXCR and lists one record per CDR3 protein. The profile shows just under 550,000 distinct CDR3 sequences, about 16% of them singletons. Material: PBMCs from the stem cell graft donor, obtained from the stem cell graft. The receptors shown here come from a human donor who donated a stem cell graft to a child with acute lymphoblastic leukemia.

This clonotype showed up just a few times. This chain joins TRBV9 and TRBJ2-1; the match to TRBD1 covers 8 bases. The CDR3 runs 18 residues. J gave up 5 bases and V 0 bases, and 13 bases lay outside the gene matches. Germline V gene sequence: CDR1 SGDLS, CDR2 YYNGEE. The CDR3 DNA reads TGTGCCAGCAGCGTAGATCCCCCCGAGACAGGGGTCGACAATGAGCAGTTCTTC. This gives the protein CASSVDPPETGVDNEQFF.

The chain joins TRBV19 to TRBJ1-4; D is perhaps TRBD1 (6 bases). V was trimmed by 6 bases and J by 8 bases, leaving 13 bases between them. The CDR3 is 13 amino acids. Germline V lookup: CDR1 LNHDA, CDR2 SQIVND (reference sequence). In nucleotides, the CDR3 is TGTGCCAGTAGAGGGACAAGCAAAGAAAAACTGTTTTTT. It translates to CASRGTSKEKLFF.

There are many counts of this clonotype. The chain combines TRBV5-1 with TRBJ2-1; D gene uncertain. Between the trimmed V and J ends, which lost 0 bases and 6 bases, there was a span of 4 bases. Germline V gene data show CDR1 as SGHRS and CDR2 as YFSETQ. CDR3 length: 12 amino acids. CDR3 residues: CASSLAVNEQFF. The CDR3 DNA is TGCGCCAGCAGCTTGGCCGTCAATGAGCAGTTCTTC.

This clonotype was detected a few times. As DNA, the CDR3 is TGCAGTGCTACCGTCGGGGGGCACAATCAGCCCCAGCATTTT. This sequence encodes CSATVGGHNQPQHF. This chain uses TRBV20-1 with TRBJ1-5, with D possibly TRBD1 on 6 matching bases. CDR3 length equals 14 residues. The germline V and J ends were trimmed by 4 bases and 3 bases, with 13 bases remaining between them. The V gene's germline CDR1 is DFQATT and CDR2 SNEGSKA (reference sequence).

The rearrangement links TRBV19 to TRBJ1-2, with D perhaps TRBD1 (5 bases). Germline V lookup: CDR1 LNHDA, CDR2 SQIVND (reference sequence). There are 16 residues in the CDR3. V dropped 6 bases and J dropped 0 bases, with 17 bases sitting between them. CDR3 in amino acids: CASSPVGQGANYGYTF. CDR3 in DNA: TGTGCCAGTAGCCCCGTGGGGCAGGGCGCTAACTATGGCTACACCTTC.

The J gene is TRBJ2-7, the V gene TRBV29-1, with D possibly TRBD2 on 6 matching bases. V was clipped by 4 bases and J by 2 bases, with 15 bases between them. The CDR3 spans 14 residues. Germline V CDR1 and CDR2: SQVTM, ANQGSEA. CDR3 DNA: TGCAGCGTTGGGAGGGACCTCAGGCCCTACGAGCAGTACTTC. Protein sequence: CSVGRDLRPYEQYF.

The chain carries TRBV11-1 and TRBJ2-1; D might be TRBD2 (6 bases). Between the trimmed V and J ends, which lost 2 bases and 0 bases, there was a span of 20 bases. The CDR3 is made up of 19 amino acids. Germline-derived CDR1 and CDR2 are SGHAT and FQDESV (reference sequence). This CDR3 is CASSLRLAVVGSSYNEQFF. The CDR3 coding sequence is TGTGCCAGCAGCTTACGGTTAGCGGTGGTGGGAAGCTCCTACAATGAGCAGTTCTTC.

This sequence joins TRBV10-2 and TRBJ2-1, with D maybe TRBD2 (5 bases). Trimming stripped 10 bases from V and 0 bases from J, with 13 bases between. The CDR3 spans 14 residues. Germline CDR1 reads WSHSY; CDR2 reads SAAADI. CDR3 sequence reads: CATRIRGSYNEQFF. CDR3 nucleotide sequence: TGCGCCACCCGTATCCGGGGCTCCTACAATGAGCAGTTCTTC.

The chain couples TRBV7-3 to TRBJ2-5, with TRBD2 matching 11 bases. The junction had 5 bases not matched to a gene; V was cut back by 2 bases and J by 3 bases. Germline values: CDR1 SGHTA, CDR2 FQGTGA. The CDR3 is made up of 16 amino acids. The CDR3 bases are TGTGCCAGCAGCTTAGGGATAGCGGGAGGGGAAGAGACCCAGTACTTC. Translating it yields CASSLGIAGGEETQYF.

This clonotype has just a few counts. The genes are TRBV7-2 and TRBJ2-1; 9 bases are shared with TRBD2. Germline V gene lookup returns CDR1 SGHTA and CDR2 FQGNSA. The CDR3 length is 14 residues. The V and J ends lost 6 bases and 4 bases, in that order; junction bases with no gene match: 4. CDR3 amino acids: CASRGTSSYNEQFF. The CDR3 DNA sequence: TGTGCCAGCAGGGGGACTAGCAGTTACAATGAGCAGTTCTTC.

This clonotype has more than one count but fewer than ten. The gene calls are TRBV6-5 and TRBJ1-6; no firm D call. Germline CDR1 MNHEY, CDR2 SVGAGI. The CDR3 covers 15 residues. V dropped 3 bases and J dropped 1 base, with 7 bases sitting between them. CDR3 sequence: CASSYMGSYNSPLHF. The CDR3 DNA is TGTGCCAGCAGTTATATGGGGTCCTATAATTCACCCCTCCACTTT.

V usage is TRBV5-1 and J usage is TRBJ2-3, with 15 nucleotides matching TRBD2. The J segment lost 1 base and the V segment lost 3 bases, leaving 6 bases of the junction unmatched. The germline V gene encodes CDR1 SGHRS and CDR2 YFSETQ. The CDR3 has 18 amino acids. The CDR3 DNA reads TGCGCCAGCAGCTCTGGACTAGCGGGAGGGAGAGGCACAGATACGCAGTATTTT. Encoded protein: CASSSGLAGGRGTDTQYF.

This clonotype was observed a handful of times. The chain combines TRBV6-5 with TRBJ1-4; no clear D. Germline CDR1 and CDR2: MNHEY and SVGAGI. Between the trimmed V and J ends, which lost 0 bases and 0 bases, there was a span of 14 bases. The CDR3 runs 18 residues. In DNA form, the CDR3 reads TGTGCCAGCAGTTACTCGCCCTACAACAGTGCAACTAATGAAAAACTGTTTTTT. It codes for CASSYSPYNSATNEKLFF.

The V and J genes are TRBV3-1 and TRBJ2-5; 9 bases line up with TRBD2. This CDR3 comprises 15 residues. Germline V gene lookup returns CDR1 LGHDT and CDR2 YNNKEL (reference sequence). V trimming: 2 bases; J trimming: 7 bases; junction bases outside the gene matches: 8. CDR3 amino acids: CASSQLRGRGGTQYF. In DNA, the CDR3 is TGTGCCAGCAGCCAATTGCGCGGGAGGGGTGGGACCCAGTACTTC.

This clonotype has only a few counts. The V and J genes are TRBV9 and TRBJ2-3; 7 nucleotides agree with TRBD1. V lost 4 bases and J lost 6; bases outside the gene matches: 20. The CDR3 is made up of 18 amino acids. Germline V lookup: CDR1 SGDLS, CDR2 YYNGEE. CDR3 nucleotides: TGTGCCAGCAGCTCCCGTGGCCTGGGGGACAGAGGGTCCGATACGCAGTATTTT. Its protein is CASSSRGLGDRGSDTQYF.

This clonotype has just a few counts. The chain employs TRBV9 and TRBJ2-2; D might be TRBD1 or TRBD2, each matching 5 bases. V lost 0 bases, J lost 4 bases, and 10 bases lay in between. CDR3 length equals 15 residues. Germline V CDR1 and CDR2: SGDLS, YYNGEE. This CDR3 reads CASSVGGRGTGELFF. Here the CDR3 DNA reads TGTGCCAGCAGCGTAGGGGGACGGGGCACCGGGGAGCTGTTTTTT.

V is TRBV4-1 and J is TRBJ2-3; no clear D. Germline V gene data show CDR1 as MGHRA and CDR2 as YSYEKL. This CDR3 is built from 15 residues. Deletions cut 3 bases from V and 4 bases from J, with 14 bases between. This chain's CDR3 is CASSQIKTTADTQYF. The CDR3 DNA reads TGCGCCAGCAGCCAGATAAAGACGACGGCAGATACGCAGTATTTT.